Shown below are 24 T cell receptor beta chains from a single sample sequenced in a study of PD-1 blockade in classical Hodgkin lymphoma. The time point: cycle 4 day 1 (C4D1), after more than five weeks of nivolumab. With no exception, relapse followed autologous stem cell transplantation in all patients, and brentuximab vedotin exposure varied. Magnetic negative selection of thawed PBMCs was the method by which CD4+ T cells were purified. The protocol was immunoSEQ multiplex PCR, while the TCRdb copy is restricted to in-frame clones and leaves out a portion. This sample has around 28,000 clones; more than 85% occur once, and the top ten carry roughly 0.47%. The input for sequencing was CD4+ T cells from blood, taken before the fourth cycle of nivolumab. These receptors were obtained from a human donor with classical Hodgkin lymphoma.

The V gene is TRBV5-1, the J gene TRBJ2-1, with D perhaps matching TRBD2 (6 bases). Germline CDR1 SGHRS, CDR2 YFSETQ. Deletions cut 4 bases from V and 7 bases from J, with 18 bases between. The CDR3 runs 15 residues. The CDR3: CASSARDSLGNEQFF. The CDR3 nucleotides read TGCGCCAGCAGCGCCCGGGACTCACTCGGGAATGAGCAGTTCTTC.

The chain is built from TRBV5-4 and TRBJ2-5, with 7 bases fitting TRBD2. After removal of 4 bases from V and 6 bases from J, the junction contained 12 bases not matched to a gene. This CDR3 has 15 amino acids. Germline V gene lookup returns CDR1 SGHNT and CDR2 YYREEE (reference sequence). CDR3 residues: CASSDKRGEAKTQYF. As DNA, the CDR3 is TGTGCCAGCAGCGACAAACGGGGGGAGGCAAAGACCCAGTACTTC.

This clone showed up just once. The CDR3 region is CASSPPLSRGLASPLHF. The CDR3 nucleotides are TGTGCCAGCTCACCGCCCCTTTCGAGAGGGCTCGCTTCACCCCTCCACTTT. This chain links TRBV18 with TRBJ1-6; D remains ambiguous. The CDR3 is 17 amino acids. Trimming pared 3 bases from V and 9 bases from J, leaving 21 bases between. From germline, CDR1 is KGHSH and CDR2 LQKENI.

V is TRBV14 and J is TRBJ2-1; 10 positions agree with TRBD2. The length of the CDR3 is 16 residues. With 2 bases clipped from V and 6 bases from J, the junction kept 7 bases outside the gene matches. Germline CDR1 reads SGHDN; CDR2 reads FVKESK. Written as DNA, the CDR3 is TGTGCCAGCAGCCAAAGGTCCCGACTAGCGGGCAATGAGCAGTTCTTC. Amino acid sequence: CASSQRSRLAGNEQFF.

The V gene is TRBV2, the J gene TRBJ2-7; D is ambiguous. V was trimmed by 7 bases and J by 3 bases, leaving 10 bases between them. Per the germline V gene, CDR1 is SNHLY and CDR2 is FYNNEI. The CDR3 runs to 12 residues. The CDR3: CASKDQDYEQYF. CDR3 bases: TGTGCCAGCAAGGATCAAGACTACGAGCAGTACTTC.

The V and J genes are TRBV2 and TRBJ2-2; TRBD2 matches 12 bases. This CDR3 region has 18 residues. CDR1 SNHLY and CDR2 FYNNEI come from the germline V gene. V gave up 6 bases and J gave up 9 bases; unmatched junction bases: 17. The CDR3 here is CASSSPDLKTSGSRELFF. CDR3 nucleotides: TGTGCCAGCAGCTCACCGGACCTAAAGACTAGCGGGAGCCGGGAGCTGTTTTTT.

The gene calls are TRBV10-3 and TRBJ2-5, with a tentative D call TRBD1 (7 bases). The germline V gene encodes CDR1 ENHRY and CDR2 SYGVKD. The CDR3 is 12 residues long. Deletions cut 7 bases from V and 5 bases from J, with 11 bases between. CDR3 residues: CAIKGAGETQYF. The CDR3 DNA reads as TGTGCCATCAAGGGGGCGGGGGAGACCCAGTACTTC.

The V call is TRBV5-1, the J call TRBJ1-2; tentatively, D is TRBD1 (6 bases). The ends were cut back, 4 bases at V and 6 bases at J, with 16 bases in the middle. The length of the CDR3 is 14 residues. Germline V gives CDR1 SGHRS, CDR2 YFSETQ. The CDR3 reads CASSRPGGGHGYTF. The CDR3 nucleotides read TGCGCCAGCAGCCGACCCGGGGGCGGACATGGCTACACCTTC.

The chain employs TRBV10-3 and TRBJ2-3, with a tentative D call TRBD2 (6 bases). V lost 1 base, J lost 0 bases, and 11 bases lay in between. This CDR3 is 16 amino acids long. Germline V gives CDR1 ENHRY, CDR2 SYGVKD. CDR3 loop: CAISEWGLPSTDTQYF. For the CDR3, the DNA is TGTGCCATCAGTGAGTGGGGACTCCCTAGCACAGATACGCAGTATTTT.

V and J are TRBV6-1 and TRBJ2-1; TRBD2 might be the D (5 bases). The CDR3 runs 16 residues. The ends were cut back, 4 bases at V and 0 bases at J, with 13 bases in the middle. Per the germline V gene, CDR1 is MNHNS and CDR2 is SASEGT. CDR3 amino acids: CASSGATRNSYNEQFF. In nucleotides, the CDR3 is TGTGCCAGCAGTGGGGCCACTAGAAACTCCTACAATGAGCAGTTCTTC.

The chain joins TRBV28 to TRBJ1-3; D not certain. CDR3 size: 12 residues. V gave up 3 bases and J gave up 4 bases, with 4 bases separating them. Germline CDR1 reads MDHEN; CDR2 reads SYDVKM. For the CDR3, the DNA is TGTGCCAGCAGTTTCCCCGGAAACACCATATATTTT. This sequence encodes CASSFPGNTIYF.

The chain employs TRBV7-2 and TRBJ2-2; 13 bases fit TRBD2. The CDR3 is made up of 17 amino acids. Unmatched junction bases numbered 3, after V lost 1 base and J lost 4 bases. Germline CDR1 and CDR2: SGHTA and FQGNSA. CDR3 coding DNA: TGTGCCAGCAGCTTAGGACTAGCGGGGGGTGGCACCGGGGAGCTGTTTTTT. Its translation: CASSLGLAGGGTGELFF.

The chain couples TRBV7-2 to TRBJ1-2, with D maybe TRBD1 (6 bases). Deletions cut 4 bases from V and 4 bases from J, with 10 bases between. This CDR3 comprises 13 residues. Germline CDR1 reads SGHTA; CDR2 reads FQGNSA. CDR3 amino acids: CASSSDSLYGYTF. The CDR3 bases are TGTGCCAGCAGCTCGGACAGCCTCTATGGCTACACCTTC.

V is TRBV4-1 and J is TRBJ1-6; a weak D match, TRBD1 (6 bases). The CDR3 is made up of 14 amino acids. Trimming pared 2 bases from V and 7 bases from J, leaving 9 bases between. The germline gives CDR1 MGHRA, CDR2 YSYEKL. The CDR3 DNA sequence: TGCGCCAGCAGCCAAAGGGGGGAAAATTCACCCCTCCACTTT. It specifies CASSQRGENSPLHF.

This chain connects TRBV27 to TRBJ1-2; D is unresolved. V lost 3 bases, J lost 6 bases, and 11 bases lay in between. Germline assignment: CDR1 MNHEY and CDR2 SMNVEV (reference sequence). This CDR3 has 13 residues. The CDR3 nucleotides read TGTGCCAGCAGTTTCGGGCGGGGTAATGGCTACACCTTC. Translated: CASSFGRGNGYTF.

V gene TRBV2 combines with J gene TRBJ2-5, with a weak D call TRBD1 (7 bases). In germline, CDR1 is SNHLY, CDR2 FYNNEI. Trimming left V 7 bases short and J 1 base short, with 16 bases between. The CDR3 sequence is 15 residues long. CDR3 in amino acids: CASKEGADPQETQYF. DNA for the CDR3: TGTGCCAGCAAGGAGGGGGCGGACCCCCAAGAGACCCAGTACTTC.

V usage is TRBV29-1 and J usage is TRBJ2-1; possible D gene TRBD1, 6 bases. CDR3 size: 13 residues. Germline lookup yields CDR1 SQVTM and CDR2 ANQGSEA. V gave up 3 bases and J gave up 9 bases, with 15 bases separating them. This CDR3 is CSVEAQGKGEQFF. CDR3 DNA: TGCAGCGTTGAGGCCCAGGGGAAGGGTGAGCAGTTCTTC.

The chain combines TRBV6-1 with TRBJ1-4; no definite D call. Looked up from germline, CDR1 is MNHNS and CDR2 is SASEGT. The V and J ends lost 0 bases and 10 bases respectively, with 9 bases between them. CDR3 size: 13 residues. This CDR3 is CASSEAGSGKLFF. The CDR3 coding sequence is TGTGCCAGCAGTGAAGCGGGCAGTGGAAAACTGTTTTTT.

This sequence joins TRBV5-1 and TRBJ2-2, with 7 bases aligning to TRBD1. Per germline, CDR1 SGHRS and CDR2 YFSETQ. V shed 0 bases and J 4 bases; nucleotides not matched to a gene: 6. There are 16 residues in the CDR3. The CDR3 DNA reads TGCGCCAGCAGCTTGGCGACAGGGAGAGGCACCGGGGAGCTGTTTTTT. Its protein is CASSLATGRGTGELFF.

The chain links TRBV11-2 to TRBJ2-7; 7 bases line up with TRBD2. Germline V lookup: CDR1 SGHAT, CDR2 FQNNGV. The CDR3 spans 15 residues. With 5 bases clipped from V and 6 bases from J, the junction kept 13 bases outside the gene matches. Here the CDR3 DNA reads TGTGCCAGCAGCGCACCTTTGGGGAGGGGAGGCGAGCAGTACTTC. It translates to CASSAPLGRGGEQYF.

This chain joins TRBV18 and TRBJ2-7; D is ambiguous. V shed 3 bases and J shed 5 bases, with 23 bases lying between them. Germline-derived CDR1 and CDR2 are KGHSH and LQKENI. This CDR3 has 17 amino acids. CDR3 DNA sequence: TGTGCCAGCTCACCCGAATCGGCTAGTTCTCTATTCGACGAGCAGTACTTC. Residues: CASSPESASSLFDEQYF.

The chain joins TRBV6-1 to TRBJ2-2, with TRBD1 as a possible D gene (6 bases). CDR1 is MNHNS, CDR2 SASEGT, per germline. V was shortened by 2 bases and J by 6 bases, with 13 bases between the two germline ends. The CDR3 runs to 15 residues. CDR3: CASSELQGLAGELFF. The CDR3 DNA is TGTGCCAGCAGTGAATTACAGGGCCTAGCCGGGGAGCTGTTTTTT.

This clone showed up just once. The chain carries TRBV6-5 and TRBJ1-4, with a possible D match to TRBD1 (5 bases). Per the germline V gene, CDR1 is MNHEY and CDR2 is SVGAGI. This CDR3 comprises 13 residues. Trimming pared 5 bases from V and 6 bases from J, leaving 10 bases between. Here the CDR3 DNA reads TGTGCCAGCAGTGGGACCCGTTATGAAAAACTGTTTTTT. Residues: CASSGTRYEKLFF.

In the case of this clone: Relative to the germline gene, one junction end is altered; a read error may explain this. The chain links TRBV7-7 to TRBJ1-5; possible D gene TRBD1, 5 bases. This CDR3 contains 17 residues. Germline V gene data show CDR1 as SSHAT and CDR2 as FNYEAQ (reference sequence). The CDR3, as DNA: TGTGCTAGCAGTTTCCGTGGGGACTCCACCCGGGGTCAGCCCCAGCATTTT. Amino acids: CASSFRGDSTRGQPQHF. Full variable domain (rest looked up from reference TRBV7-7 and TRBJ1-5): GAGVSQSPRYKVTKRGQDVTLRCDPISSHATLYWYQQALGQGPEFLTYFNYEAQPDKSGLPSDRFSAERPEGSISTLTIQRTEQRDSAMYRCASSFRGDSTRGQPQHFGDGTRLSIL.